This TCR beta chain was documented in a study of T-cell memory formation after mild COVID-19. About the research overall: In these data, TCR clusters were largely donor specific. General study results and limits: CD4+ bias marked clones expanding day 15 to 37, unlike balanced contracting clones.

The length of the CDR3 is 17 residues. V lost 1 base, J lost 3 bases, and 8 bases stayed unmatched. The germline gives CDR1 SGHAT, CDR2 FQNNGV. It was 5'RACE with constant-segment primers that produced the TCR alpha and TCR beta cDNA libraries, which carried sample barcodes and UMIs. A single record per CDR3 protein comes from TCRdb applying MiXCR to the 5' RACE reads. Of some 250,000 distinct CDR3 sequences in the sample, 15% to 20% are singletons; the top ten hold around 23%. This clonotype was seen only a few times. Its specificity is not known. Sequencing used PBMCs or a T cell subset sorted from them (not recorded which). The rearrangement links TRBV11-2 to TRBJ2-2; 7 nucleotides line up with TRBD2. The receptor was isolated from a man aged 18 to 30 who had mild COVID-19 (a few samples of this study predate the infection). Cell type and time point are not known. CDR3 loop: CASSLGKRGRDTGELFF. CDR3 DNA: TGTGCCAGCAGCTTAGGAAAACGGGGGAGGGACACCGGGGAGCTGTTTTTT. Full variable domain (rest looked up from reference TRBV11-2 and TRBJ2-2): EAGVAQSPRYKIIEKRQSVAFWCNPISGHATLYWYQQILGQGPKLLIQFQNNGVVDDSQLPKDRFSAERLKGVDSTLKIQPAKLEDSAVYLCASSLGKRGRDTGELFFGEGSRLTVL.